The 11 T cell receptor beta chains given below trace back to one sample, sequenced in a study of T cell clones after liver transplantation (dated 2019 in TCRdb). Libraries were prepared through the immunoSEQ multiplex PCR assay. This is the immuneACCESS table as TCRdb keeps it, with only in-frame sequences that have V and J called. A part of the clones is gone; compared with another copy, unresolved V genes explain less than half, and the rest is unexplained. For this sample there are 45,000 to 60,000 clones; roughly 90% appear just once. In total, the top ten clones hold approximately 15% of the sample. This specimen consisted of CD8+ T cells from blood, obtained 12 months after liver transplant. The receptors derive from a human patient who received a liver transplant. Once a transplant has taken place, some T cells may be donor derived.

The table lists this clone with a count of one. J is TRBJ1-5 and V is TRBV19; 7 bases match TRBD1. The V segment lost 1 base and the J segment 2 bases; nucleotides outside the gene matches: 2. The CDR3 is 15 amino acids. Germline V gene data show CDR1 as LNHDA and CDR2 as SQIVND (reference sequence). The CDR3 region is CASSIGGGGNQPQHF. In DNA form, the CDR3 reads TGTGCCAGTAGTATAGGAGGGGGCGGCAATCAGCCCCAGCATTTT.

This sequence joins TRBV7-2 and TRBJ2-1, with D possibly called TRBD1 or TRBD2 (5 bases each). Per the germline V gene, CDR1 is SGHTA and CDR2 is FQGNSA. This CDR3 is built from 13 residues. V gave up 3 bases and J gave up 10 bases, with 13 bases separating them. In DNA, the CDR3 is TGTGCCAGCAGCTTTTTAATGGGACCCGAGCAGTTCTTC. Its protein is CASSFLMGPEQFF.

The chain couples TRBV30 to TRBJ1-5; perhaps TRBD1 as D (6 bases). This CDR3 spans 14 amino acids. Germline-derived CDR1 and CDR2 are GTSNPN and SVGIG (reference sequence). Trimming removed 3 bases from V and 3 bases from J, with 12 bases in between. The CDR3 here is CAWREGQYNQPQHF. In DNA, the CDR3 is TGTGCCTGGAGGGAAGGACAGTACAATCAGCCCCAGCATTTT.

The V call is TRBV19, the J call TRBJ2-1; 8 nucleotides agree with TRBD2. The CDR3 sequence is 15 residues long. Germline CDR1 reads LNHDA; CDR2 reads SQIVND (reference sequence). V dropped 5 bases and J dropped 3; count of bases not matched to a gene: 6. In nucleotides, the CDR3 is TGTGCCAGTAGTTTAGCGGGGTCCGACTACAATGAGCAGTTCTTC. Its protein product is CASSLAGSDYNEQFF.

This chain joins TRBV28 and TRBJ1-4; the D gene is possibly TRBD1 (5 bases). Deletions cut 2 bases from V and 8 bases from J, with 18 bases between. Germline assignment: CDR1 MDHEN and CDR2 SYDVKM. The CDR3 totals 16 residues. The CDR3 loop is CASSLGDLQEGEKLFF. CDR3 DNA: TGTGCCAGCAGTTTAGGGGACTTACAGGAAGGCGAAAAACTGTTTTTT.

The J gene is TRBJ2-7, the V gene TRBV13, with 8 bases matching TRBD2. This CDR3 has 15 residues. The V and J ends lost 4 bases and 3 bases, in that order; junction bases with no gene match: 8. Germline V gene lookup returns CDR1 PRHDT and CDR2 FYEKMQ (reference sequence). CDR3 loop: CASSSGGLGSYEQYF. Here the CDR3 DNA reads TGTGCCAGCAGCTCGGGGGGACTAGGAAGCTACGAGCAGTACTTC.

The chain recombines TRBV7-9 with TRBJ2-7, with 13 bases identical to TRBD2. This CDR3 region has 17 residues. V lost 4 bases, J lost 4 bases, and 10 bases stayed unmatched. The germline V gene encodes CDR1 SEHNR and CDR2 FQNEAQ (reference sequence). CDR3: CASSWWTSGRLVYEQYF. The CDR3 DNA follows: TGTGCCAGCAGCTGGTGGACTAGCGGGAGATTGGTGTACGAGCAGTACTTC.

The table lists this clone with a count of one. The V and J genes are TRBV7-9 and TRBJ1-2; no definite D call. This CDR3 region has 14 residues. Germline assignment: CDR1 SEHNR and CDR2 FQNEAQ (reference sequence). V lost 5 bases to trimming and J lost 2 bases, with 12 bases between them. The CDR3 protein is CASSDSSRNYGYTF. CDR3 coding DNA: TGTGCCAGCAGCGACTCTTCCAGGAACTATGGCTACACCTTC.

The rearrangement links TRBV27 to TRBJ1-5, with no clear D. The CDR3 loop spans 16 amino acids. Germline V CDR1 and CDR2: MNHEY, SMNVEV (reference sequence). The V end was cut by 1 base, the J end by 0 bases, with 10 bases between. The CDR3 nucleotides are TGTGCCAGCAGTTTATTACCCACTGGTAGCAATCAGCCCCAGCATTTT. Translating it yields CASSLLPTGSNQPQHF.

This clone was seen only a few times. The V and J genes are TRBV7-7 and TRBJ2-5; 13 nucleotides agree with TRBD2. This CDR3 is 15 amino acids long. Losses at the gene ends were 5 bases for V and 5 bases for J; bases not matched to a gene: 5. Per germline, CDR1 SSHAT and CDR2 FNYEAQ (reference sequence). Here the CDR3 reads CASSPRTSGSETQYF. DNA for the CDR3: TGTGCCAGCAGCCCCCGGACTAGCGGGAGCGAGACCCAGTACTTC.

This clone showed up just once. The chain has TRBV7-8 and TRBJ1-2; D possibly corresponds to TRBD1 (6 bases). Germline CDR1 reads SGHVS; CDR2 reads FQNEAQ. This CDR3 region has 13 residues. Trimming left V 1 base short and J 8 bases short, with 11 bases between. CDR3 amino acids: CASSLVGAGGYTF. For the CDR3, the DNA is TGTGCCAGCAGCTTAGTGGGGGCGGGAGGCTACACCTTC.